This T cell receptor beta chain was documented in a study of STAT3 mutations in large granular lymphocyte leukemia (dated by TCRdb to between 2018 and 2020). Describing the broader study: Roughly half of the T-LGLL patients who were sequenced longitudinally carried canonical activating STAT3 mutations. One or more immunosuppressive therapy regimens were given to more than half of T-LGLL patients, and hematologic response was seen in around 36% of the treated patients. From an initial cohort of hundreds of LGL patients, approximately 19 representative T-LGLL cases were selected for longitudinal TCRbeta and STAT3 sequencing. Patients were sequenced at approximately 4.4 time points on average, with the number of samplings per patient ranging from 2 to 8. To reconstruct clonal hierarchy and dynamics, serial deep sequencing of TCRbeta CDR3 and STAT3 was performed in patients with T-cell large granular lymphocyte leukemia. As controls, the study also included longitudinal sequencing of a couple of patients with natural killer LGL leukemia. Findings and caveats that apply to the study as a whole: TCR clonotype switching after therapy was seen in about 30% of the 18 patients, with all newly emerging clones being STAT3 wild type. The linking of therapy response to changes in TCR clonal burden was complicated by variable intervals between samplings and differing treatment regimens. Every T-LGLL patient showed at least one immunodominant TCRbeta clonotype, and about half showed multiple immunodominant subclonotypes. Persisting codominant clonotypes in some patients meant a small but highly pathogenic clone may have been missed. Because no samples were available when a clone first appeared, clonal expansion was inferred from samplings taken at other points. The burden of the dominant TCR clone was higher than the STAT3 mutant burden in several patients, which suggests that the STAT3 mutation arose secondarily inside a clone that had already expanded.

The same DNA, extracted from blood mononuclear cells, served for both TCR sequencing and STAT3 sequencing. This clone was seen more than once but under ten times. No cognate antigen has been identified for it. Base qualities were left out, and no much larger clone turns up one base away. TCRbeta libraries were sequenced on an Illumina MiSeq, and an average of around 41,000 productive templates per sample was obtained. Multiplex PCR amplification was used to generate TCRbeta CDR3 libraries with the immunoSEQ assay. The paper's data handling went like this. Repertoire diversity was computed as previously defined, with values near 0 indicating extremely monoclonal samples. As stored in TCRdb, this immuneACCESS dataset retains in-frame rearrangements with V and J assigned. A fraction of the clones does not appear; measured against another copy, unresolved V genes explain less than half of the discrepancy, and the remainder lacks a known reason. V and J calls and clone size are given by that table; D and trimming were obtained from the DNA. This sample gives over 9,000 clones in total; 85% of them show up just once. The ten most abundant clones make up 86% of the sample.

Inclusive of the bounding cysteine and phenylalanine, the CDR3 is 14 residues long. The kept DNA is CDR3 alone, 42 bases in frame from the first base. Between the V and J ends, shortened by 0 bases and 13 bases respectively, the junction contains 14 bases. According to the germline V gene, CDR1 reads SGHRS and CDR2 reads YFSETQ. The sequence was obtained from an elderly man with T-cell large granular lymphocyte leukemia. Some clones in this sample may be carry-over from other donors' samples. The age is the age at diagnosis. The chain links TRBV5-1 with TRBJ1-6, with TRBD1 tentatively as D gene (6 bases match). Sequenced: peripheral blood mononuclear cells. Here the CDR3 is given as CASSLAGPGDPLHF. The DNA reads as follows: TGCGCCAGCAGCTTGGCGGGGCCAGGGGATCCCCTCCACTTT.